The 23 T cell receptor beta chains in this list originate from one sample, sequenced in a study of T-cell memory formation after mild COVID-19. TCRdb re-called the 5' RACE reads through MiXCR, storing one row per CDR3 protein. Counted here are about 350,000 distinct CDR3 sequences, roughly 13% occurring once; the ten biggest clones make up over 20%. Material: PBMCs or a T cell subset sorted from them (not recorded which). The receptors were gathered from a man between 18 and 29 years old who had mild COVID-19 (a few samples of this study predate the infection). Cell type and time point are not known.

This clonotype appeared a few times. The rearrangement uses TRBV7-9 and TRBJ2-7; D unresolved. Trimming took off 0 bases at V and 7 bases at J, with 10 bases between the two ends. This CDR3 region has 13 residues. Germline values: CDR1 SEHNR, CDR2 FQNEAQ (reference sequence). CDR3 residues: CASSLAGPGEQYF. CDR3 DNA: TGTGCCAGCAGCTTAGCAGGGCCTGGGGAGCAGTACTTC.

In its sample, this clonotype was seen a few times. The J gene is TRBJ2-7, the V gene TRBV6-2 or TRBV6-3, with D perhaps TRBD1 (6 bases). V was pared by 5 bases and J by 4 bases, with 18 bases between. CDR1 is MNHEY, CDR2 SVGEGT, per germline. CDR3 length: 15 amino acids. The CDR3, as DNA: TGTGCCAGCAGTCCGCGATACCGGACAGAATACGAGCAGTACTTC. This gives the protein CASSPRYRTEYEQYF.

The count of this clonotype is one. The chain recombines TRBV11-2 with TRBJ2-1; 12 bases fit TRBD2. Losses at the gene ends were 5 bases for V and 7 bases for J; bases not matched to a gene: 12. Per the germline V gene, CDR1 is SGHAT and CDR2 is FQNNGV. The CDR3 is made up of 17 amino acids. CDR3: CASSPVRLAGVRNEQFF. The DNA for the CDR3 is TGTGCCAGCAGCCCTGTGCGACTAGCGGGAGTAAGGAATGAGCAGTTCTTC.

The CDR3 loop is CASTLGIGGGENEQFF. CDR3 nucleotide sequence: TGTGCCAGCACCTTGGGAATCGGGGGGGGCGAAAATGAGCAGTTCTTC. This chain links TRBV7-9 with TRBJ2-1; 8 bases align to TRBD2. The junction had 15 bases not matched to a gene; V was cut back by 7 bases and J by 7 bases. This CDR3 spans 16 amino acids. Germline V lookup: CDR1 SEHNR, CDR2 FQNEAQ (reference sequence).

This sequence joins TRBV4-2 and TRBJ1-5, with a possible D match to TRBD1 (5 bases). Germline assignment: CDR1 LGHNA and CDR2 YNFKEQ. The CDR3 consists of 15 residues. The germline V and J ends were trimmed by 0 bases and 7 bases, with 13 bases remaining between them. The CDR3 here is CASSQDFGRVQPQHF. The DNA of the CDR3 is TGTGCCAGCAGCCAAGATTTCGGCAGGGTACAGCCCCAGCATTTT.

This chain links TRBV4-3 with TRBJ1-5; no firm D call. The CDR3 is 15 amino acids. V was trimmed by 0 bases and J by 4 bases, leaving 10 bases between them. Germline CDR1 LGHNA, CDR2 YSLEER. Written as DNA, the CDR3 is TGCGCCAGCAGCCAAGATTGGGTAGGAAATCAGCCCCAGCATTTT. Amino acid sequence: CASSQDWVGNQPQHF.

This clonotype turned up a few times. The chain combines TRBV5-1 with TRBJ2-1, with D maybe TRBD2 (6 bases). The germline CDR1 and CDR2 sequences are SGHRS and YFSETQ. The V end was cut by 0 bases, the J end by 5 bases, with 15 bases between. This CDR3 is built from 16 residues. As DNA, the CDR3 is TGCGCCAGCAGCTTGGCCGGGCGGGGCGAGGACAATGAGCAGTTCTTC. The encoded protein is CASSLAGRGEDNEQFF.

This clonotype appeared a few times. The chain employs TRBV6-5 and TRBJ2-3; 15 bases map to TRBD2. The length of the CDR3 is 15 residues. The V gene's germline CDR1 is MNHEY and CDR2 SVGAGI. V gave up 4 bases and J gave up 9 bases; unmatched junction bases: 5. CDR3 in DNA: TGTGCCAGCAGTTCCAGGACTAGCGGGGGGGGAACGCAGTATTTT. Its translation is CASSSRTSGGGTQYF.

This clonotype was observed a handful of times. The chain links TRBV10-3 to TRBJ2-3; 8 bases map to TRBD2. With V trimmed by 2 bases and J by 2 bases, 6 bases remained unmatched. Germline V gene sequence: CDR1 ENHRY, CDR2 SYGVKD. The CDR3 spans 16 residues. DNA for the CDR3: TGTGCCATCAGTGAGATGTTAGCGGGAAACACAGATACGCAGTATTTT. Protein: CAISEMLAGNTDTQYF.

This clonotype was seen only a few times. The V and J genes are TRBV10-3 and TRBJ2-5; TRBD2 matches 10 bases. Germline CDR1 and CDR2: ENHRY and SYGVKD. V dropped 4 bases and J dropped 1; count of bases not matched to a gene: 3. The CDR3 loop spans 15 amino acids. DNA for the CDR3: TGTGCCATCAGTGGGACTAGCGGTCTCCAAGAGACCCAGTACTTC. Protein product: CAISGTSGLQETQYF.

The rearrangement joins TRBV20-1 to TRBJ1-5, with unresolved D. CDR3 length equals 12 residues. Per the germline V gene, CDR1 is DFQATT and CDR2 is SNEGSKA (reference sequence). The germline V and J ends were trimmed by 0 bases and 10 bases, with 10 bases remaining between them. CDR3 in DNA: TGCAGTGCTAGAGATCGGCGGAGTCCCCAGCATTTT. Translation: CSARDRRSPQHF.

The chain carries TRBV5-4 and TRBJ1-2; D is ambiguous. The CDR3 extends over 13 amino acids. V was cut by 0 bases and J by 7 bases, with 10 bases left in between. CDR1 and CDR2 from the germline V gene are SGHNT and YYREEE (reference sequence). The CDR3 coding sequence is TGTGCCAGCAGCTTGGTTGGGGAATCTGGCTACACCTTC. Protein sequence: CASSLVGESGYTF.

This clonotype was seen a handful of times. Here the CDR3 DNA reads TGTGCCATCAGCCCCATGGGGGCACAGACCCAGTACTTC. It codes for CAISPMGAQTQYF. V usage is TRBV10-3 and J usage is TRBJ2-5; D is possibly TRBD1 (6 bases). The germline CDR1 and CDR2 sequences are ENHRY and SYGVKD. CDR3 size: 13 residues. The V end was cut by 6 bases, the J end by 6 bases, with 14 bases between.

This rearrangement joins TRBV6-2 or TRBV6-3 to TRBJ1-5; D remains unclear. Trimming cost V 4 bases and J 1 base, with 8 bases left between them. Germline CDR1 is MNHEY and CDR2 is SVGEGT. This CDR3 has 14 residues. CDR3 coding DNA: TGTGCCAGCAGTTCCCTACAGAGCAATCAGCCCCAGCATTTT. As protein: CASSSLQSNQPQHF.

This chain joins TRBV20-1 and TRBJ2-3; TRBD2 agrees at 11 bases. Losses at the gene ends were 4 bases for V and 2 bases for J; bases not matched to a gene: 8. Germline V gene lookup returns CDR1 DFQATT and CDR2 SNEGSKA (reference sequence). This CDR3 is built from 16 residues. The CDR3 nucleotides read TGCAGTGCTATTAGAGGGACTAGCGGCAACACAGATACGCAGTATTTT. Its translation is CSAIRGTSGNTDTQYF.

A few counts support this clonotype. The CDR3 DNA sequence: TGTGCCAGCTCACCGGGGGCAGCGATCCAAGAGACCCAGTACTTC. It specifies CASSPGAAIQETQYF. The V gene is TRBV18, the J gene TRBJ2-5; D is perhaps TRBD1 (6 bases). The V and J ends lost 3 bases and 1 base respectively, with 12 bases between them. CDR1 and CDR2 (germline): KGHSH, LQKENI. The CDR3 is made up of 15 amino acids.

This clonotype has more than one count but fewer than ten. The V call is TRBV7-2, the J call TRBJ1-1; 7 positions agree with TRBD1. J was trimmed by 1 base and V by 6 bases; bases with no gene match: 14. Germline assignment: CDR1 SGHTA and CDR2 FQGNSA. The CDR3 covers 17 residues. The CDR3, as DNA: TGTGCCAGCAGTTTTACTACAGGGACAGTCCGGAACACTGAAGCTTTCTTT. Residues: CASSFTTGTVRNTEAFF.

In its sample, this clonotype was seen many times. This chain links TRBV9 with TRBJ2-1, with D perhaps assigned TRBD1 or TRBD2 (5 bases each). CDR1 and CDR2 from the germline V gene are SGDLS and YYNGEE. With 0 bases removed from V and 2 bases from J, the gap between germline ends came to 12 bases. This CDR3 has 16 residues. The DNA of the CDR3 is TGTGCCAGCAGCGTAGCCCTCGGGACCACCTACAATGAGCAGTTCTTC. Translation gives CASSVALGTTYNEQFF.

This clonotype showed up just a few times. The chain's CDR3 is CASSEGTSPTDTQYF. The CDR3 DNA reads TGTGCCAGCAGTGAAGGGACTAGCCCCACAGATACGCAGTATTTT. This chain uses TRBV6-1 with TRBJ2-3, with TRBD2 matching over 8 bases. The V gene end was trimmed by 1 base and the J gene end by 2 bases; junction bases not matched to a gene: 2. The germline gives CDR1 MNHNS, CDR2 SASEGT. The CDR3 runs to 15 residues.

The CDR3 here is CASSRGTGKADTQYF. CDR3 nucleotide sequence: TGTGCCAGCTCGCGCGGGACAGGGAAGGCAGATACGCAGTATTTT. The chain carries TRBV18 and TRBJ2-3; 9 bases agree with TRBD1. The V gene's germline CDR1 is KGHSH and CDR2 LQKENI. The CDR3 is made up of 15 amino acids. Trimming at V came to 6 bases and at J to 4 bases, leaving 8 bases not matched to a gene.

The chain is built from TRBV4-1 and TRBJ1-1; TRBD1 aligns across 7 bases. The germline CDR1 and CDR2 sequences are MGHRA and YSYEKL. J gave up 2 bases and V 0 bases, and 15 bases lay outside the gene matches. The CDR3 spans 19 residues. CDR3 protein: CASSQDGGPPGTVNTEAFF. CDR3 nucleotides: TGCGCCAGCAGCCAAGATGGGGGGCCCCCAGGGACAGTAAACACTGAAGCTTTCTTT.

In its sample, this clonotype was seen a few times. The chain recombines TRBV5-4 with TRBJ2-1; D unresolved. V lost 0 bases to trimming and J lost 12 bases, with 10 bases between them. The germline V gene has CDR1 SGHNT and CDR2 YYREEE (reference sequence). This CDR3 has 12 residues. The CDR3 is CASSLGGWGQFF. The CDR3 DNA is TGTGCCAGCAGCTTGGGGGGATGGGGGCAGTTCTTC.

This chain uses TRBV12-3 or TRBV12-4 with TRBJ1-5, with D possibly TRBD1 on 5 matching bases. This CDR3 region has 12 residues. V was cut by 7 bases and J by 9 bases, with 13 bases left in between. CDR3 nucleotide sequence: TGTGCCAGCAATCTCGGGGCGAGGCCCCAGCATTTT. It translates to CASNLGARPQHF.